The 10 T cell receptor beta chains below come from one sample, sequenced in a study of radiation and T cells in renal cell carcinoma. Only in-frame clones appear in the TCRdb table, and some are missing; sequencing was by immunoSEQ multiplex PCR. The sample has about 140,000 clones; approximately 86% are singletons. Described time point: blood 4 weeks post-SBRT, at nephrectomy. The treatment here: 15 Gy SBRT to primary tumor, nephrectomy 4 weeks later. The source was blood, collected from a patient whose treatment included radiotherapy and nephrectomy. Source of these receptors: a woman in her forties or fifties with renal cell carcinoma.

The rearrangement links TRBV5-8 to TRBJ1-3; unclear D gene. V was shortened by 0 bases and J by 0 bases, with 4 bases between the two germline ends. This CDR3 is 14 amino acids long. Looked up from germline, CDR1 is SGHTS and CDR2 is YDEGEE. The CDR3 sequence is CASSLGSSGNTIYF. In nucleotides, the CDR3 is TGTGCCAGCAGCTTGGGCAGCTCTGGAAACACCATATATTTT.

The V call is TRBV28, the J call TRBJ1-2; D not certain. The V gene lost 4 bases and the J gene lost 4 bases, with 7 bases spanning the gap. CDR1 MDHEN and CDR2 SYDVKM come from the germline V gene. The CDR3 consists of 12 residues. CDR3 DNA sequence: TGTGCCAGCAGTTCAAACAGCTATGGCTACACCTTC. This codes for CASSSNSYGYTF.

This sequence joins TRBV5-1 and TRBJ2-2, with D hard to call. The CDR3 runs 13 residues. V shed 0 bases and J shed 6 bases, with 6 bases lying between them. Germline V gene lookup returns CDR1 SGHRS and CDR2 YFSETQ. This CDR3 reads CASSLEGPGELFF. In DNA, the CDR3 is TGCGCCAGCAGCTTGGAGGGCCCCGGGGAGCTGTTTTTT. The whole variable domain, remainder taken from reference TRBV5-1 and TRBJ2-2, is KAGVTQTPRYLIKTRGQQVTLSCSPISGHRSVSWYQQTPGQGLQFLFEYFSETQRNKGNFPGRFSGRQFSNSRSEMNVSTLELGDSALYLCASSLEGPGELFFGEGSRLTVL.

The rearrangement uses TRBV6-5 and TRBJ1-3; D gene uncertain. Looked up from germline, CDR1 is MNHEY and CDR2 is SVGAGI. The CDR3 has 15 residues. V was trimmed by 6 bases and J by 0 bases, leaving 12 bases between them. This CDR3 is CASSLGRLSGNTIYF. For the CDR3, the DNA is TGTGCCAGCAGCCTGGGCCGCCTCTCTGGAAACACCATATATTTT.

This sequence joins TRBV2 and TRBJ2-1, with TRBD2 as a possible D gene (6 bases). Germline V gene data show CDR1 as SNHLY and CDR2 as FYNNEI. Deletions cut 3 bases from V and 9 bases from J, with 18 bases between. The CDR3 consists of 15 residues. The CDR3 nucleotides are TGTGCCAGCAGTGAGCCCCAAACGGGAGTGGGTGAGCAGTTCTTC. Its protein is CASSEPQTGVGEQFF. Using reference TRBV2 and TRBJ2-1 for the parts outside the CDR3, the full variable domain is EPEVTQTPSHQVTQMGQEVILRCVPISNHLYFYWYRQILGQKVEFLVSFYNNEISEKSEIFDDQFSVERPDGSNFTLKIRSTKLEDSAMYFCASSEPQTGVGEQFFGPGTRLTVL.

This chain uses TRBV7-2 with TRBJ2-3, with D maybe TRBD2 (6 bases). This CDR3 region has 14 residues. Deletions cut 2 bases from V and 6 bases from J, with 12 bases between. Germline CDR1 reads SGHTA; CDR2 reads FQGNSA. The CDR3 DNA follows: TGTGCCAGCAGCTTATTGCGGGGAGAGGATACGCAGTATTTT. Translation gives CASSLLRGEDTQYF.

The chain couples TRBV29-1 to TRBJ1-6; 11 bases agree with TRBD1. Trimming removed 6 bases from V and 10 bases from J; junction bases left unmatched: 8. From germline, CDR1 is SQVTM and CDR2 ANQGSEA. The CDR3 runs to 14 residues. CDR3 sequence reads: CSVRGQGASSPLHF. The CDR3 DNA follows: TGCAGCGTGAGAGGACAGGGGGCTTCGTCACCCCTCCACTTT.

The V and J genes are TRBV6-6 and TRBJ1-1; maybe TRBD1 (5 bases). CDR3 size: 13 residues. Looked up from germline, CDR1 is MNHNY and CDR2 is SVGAGI (reference sequence). V was clipped by 5 bases and J by 4 bases, with 11 bases between them. CDR3 coding DNA: TGTGCCAGCAGTAACCAGGGTCGCACTGAAGCTTTCTTT. It specifies CASSNQGRTEAFF.

The chain carries TRBV5-1 and TRBJ2-1; unclear D gene. The ends were cut back, 1 base at V and 7 bases at J, with 3 bases in the middle. The germline gives CDR1 SGHRS, CDR2 YFSETQ. The CDR3 contains 11 residues. CDR3 nucleotide sequence: TGCGCCAGCAGCTTGACTAATGAGCAGTTCTTC. Translating gives CASSLTNEQFF.

The rearrangement joins TRBV9 to TRBJ1-1; 7 bases fit TRBD1. The junction had 11 bases not matched to a gene; V was cut back by 4 bases and J by 2 bases. The CDR3 totals 16 residues. CDR1 is SGDLS, CDR2 YYNGEE, per germline. In nucleotides, the CDR3 is TGTGCCAGCAGCCCCGGGAGGGGGCAGAGAAACACTGAAGCTTTCTTT. Translating it yields CASSPGRGQRNTEAFF.